This T cell receptor (beta chain) was identified during a study of graft-versus-host responses after intestinal transplantation. Study details: Anti-thymocyte globulin was used for induction in all recipients, who then took tacrolimus and steroids for approximately 3 years.

Some clones are missing from TCRdb's copy, which holds only in-frame ones; the method was immunoSEQ multiplex PCR. The sample includes about 100,000 clones, roughly 87% seen only once; the top ten take more than 0.8%. This clone appeared a few times. Antigen: not known. The CDR3 is 14 amino acids. Trimming removed 1 base at V and 4 bases at J, with 12 bases between. CDR1 and CDR2 from the germline V gene are SGHDT and YYEEEE. Study-wide results and caveats: Graft-donor T cell macrochimerism coincided with high graft-versus-host to host-versus-graft clonal ratios in allografts.

The V call is TRBV5-6, the J call TRBJ2-7; possible D gene TRBD2, 6 bases. The sequence derives from a human donor who received an intestinal transplant. The sample consisted of unstimulated CD4+ T cells sorted from spleen or lymph node cells, taken before intestinal transplant. The CDR3 sequence is CASSLSGLTYEQYF. In DNA, the CDR3 is TGTGCCAGCAGCTTGTCTGGACTAACGTACGAGCAGTACTTC.